A single sample is the source of the 11 T cell receptor beta chains below, sequenced in a study of T cells after posttransplantation cyclophosphamide (TCRdb year 2016). Libraries were constructed by the immunoSEQ multiplex PCR assay. In its TCRdb copy, this immuneACCESS table keeps in-frame sequences only and misses some clones. Where compared with another copy, unresolved V genes explain less than half of these, and the others have no known cause. The sample yields fewer than 25,000 clones; roughly 82% were counted once. Around 6.5% of the sample comes from the top ten. Input material: PBMCs. All receptors come from a woman between 55 and 75 years old with a blood cancer, CMV-positive, and with a related stem cell donor.

The V and J genes are TRBV5-1 and TRBJ2-5; D is ambiguous. This CDR3 has 13 amino acids. The germline gives CDR1 SGHRS, CDR2 YFSETQ. The V and J ends lost 4 bases and 0 bases respectively, with 7 bases between them. This chain's CDR3 is CASSPYDQETQYF. In nucleotides, the CDR3 is TGCGCCAGCAGCCCCTATGACCAAGAGACCCAGTACTTC.

The chain carries TRBV5-4 and TRBJ2-5, with 9 bases matching TRBD1. The CDR3 runs 18 residues. Germline V gene sequence: CDR1 SGHNT, CDR2 YYREEE (reference sequence). Unmatched junction bases numbered 15, after V lost 4 bases and J lost 2 bases. The CDR3 reads CASSTGTGRRRDQETQYF. CDR3 in DNA: TGTGCCAGCAGCACCGGGACAGGGAGGAGGCGGGATCAAGAGACCCAGTACTTC.

CDR3 nucleotide sequence: TGCGCCAGCAGCCAAGGAAGCGTAGGGGCTTTTAACTATGGCTACACCTTC. Translated: CASSQGSVGAFNYGYTF. The chain recombines TRBV4-1 with TRBJ1-2, with D possibly being TRBD1 (5 bases). This CDR3 comprises 17 residues. Germline CDR1 and CDR2: MGHRA and YSYEKL. Trimming stripped 1 base from V and 1 base from J, with 16 bases between.

V usage is TRBV10-3 and J usage is TRBJ1-5, with no clear D. With 0 bases removed from V and 0 bases from J, the gap between germline ends came to 6 bases. There are 15 residues in the CDR3. CDR1 is ENHRY, CDR2 SYGVKD, per germline. The CDR3 here is CAISESIGSNQPQHF. Written as DNA, the CDR3 is TGTGCCATCAGTGAGTCGATCGGTAGCAATCAGCCCCAGCATTTT.

This clone has more than one count but fewer than ten. The chain couples TRBV4-1 to TRBJ1-4; D is unclear. V was pared by 2 bases and J by 3 bases, with 13 bases between. Germline loops: CDR1 MGHRA, CDR2 YSYEKL. CDR3 length equals 16 residues. The CDR3 region is CASSQLPGLANEKLFF. CDR3 DNA: TGCGCCAGCAGCCAACTCCCCGGGTTAGCTAATGAAAAACTGTTTTTT.

The chain employs TRBV18 and TRBJ2-7, with D maybe TRBD1 (6 bases). From germline, CDR1 is KGHSH and CDR2 LQKENI. The CDR3 runs to 13 residues. The V gene lost 3 bases and the J gene lost 3 bases, with 9 bases spanning the gap. The CDR3 loop reads CASSPRTVYEQYF. DNA of the CDR3: TGTGCCAGCTCACCGAGGACAGTCTACGAGCAGTACTTC. Variable domain in full (rest from reference TRBV18 and TRBJ2-7): NAGVMQNPRHLVRRRGQEARLRCSPMKGHSHVYWYRQLPEEGLKFMVYLQKENIIDESGMPKERFSAEFPKEGPSILRIQQVVRGDSAAYFCASSPRTVYEQYFGPGTRLTVT.

This chain connects TRBV18 to TRBJ2-5, with D possibly matching TRBD2 (5 bases). V was shortened by 0 bases and J by 9 bases, with 8 bases between the two germline ends. CDR1 is KGHSH and CDR2 is LQKENI in the germline V gene. The CDR3 is 12 residues long. This chain's CDR3 is CASSPPEGAQYF. The CDR3 region has the DNA TGTGCCAGCTCACCACCAGAGGGAGCCCAGTACTTC.

This chain connects TRBV7-9 to TRBJ2-2; 7 nucleotides agree with TRBD2. Germline CDR1 reads SEHNR; CDR2 reads FQNEAQ (reference sequence). V lost 5 bases to trimming and J lost 4 bases; unmatched junction nucleotides: 10. The CDR3 runs to 16 residues. CDR3 sequence reads: CASSEKREASTGELFF. The CDR3 nucleotides read TGTGCCAGCAGCGAGAAGCGGGAAGCATCCACCGGGGAGCTGTTTTTT.

The V gene is TRBV11-2, the J gene TRBJ2-7; 14 bases align to TRBD2. Trimming at V came to 4 bases and at J to 7 bases, leaving 9 bases not matched to a gene. The germline CDR1 and CDR2 sequences are SGHAT and FQNNGV. This CDR3 region has 16 residues. The CDR3 loop is CASSSQGLAGVGEQYF. The CDR3 nucleotides are TGTGCCAGCAGCTCCCAGGGACTAGCGGGAGTTGGAGAGCAGTACTTC.

The rearrangement uses TRBV7-8 and TRBJ1-2, with D maybe TRBD1 (6 bases). V shed 0 bases and J shed 7 bases, with 12 bases lying between them. Germline V gives CDR1 SGHVS, CDR2 FQNEAQ. The CDR3 is made up of 14 amino acids. The CDR3 here is CASSLAQGMGGYTF. Here the CDR3 DNA reads TGTGCCAGCAGCTTAGCGCAGGGGATGGGTGGCTACACCTTC.

The rearrangement uses TRBV9 and TRBJ2-2, with TRBD2 matching over 10 bases. This CDR3 is built from 17 residues. CDR1 SGDLS and CDR2 YYNGEE come from the germline V gene. Unmatched junction bases numbered 6, after V lost 2 bases and J lost 2 bases. The CDR3 sequence is CASSVGLAGGNTGELFF. CDR3 sequence (DNA): TGTGCCAGCAGCGTTGGCTTAGCGGGAGGAAACACCGGGGAGCTGTTTTTT. Using reference TRBV9 and TRBJ2-2 for the parts outside the CDR3, the full variable domain is DSGVTQTPKHLITATGQRVTLRCSPRSGDLSVYWYQQSLDQGLQFLIQYYNGEERAKGNILERFSAQQFPDLHSELNLSSLELGDSALYFCASSVGLAGGNTGELFFGEGSRLTVL.